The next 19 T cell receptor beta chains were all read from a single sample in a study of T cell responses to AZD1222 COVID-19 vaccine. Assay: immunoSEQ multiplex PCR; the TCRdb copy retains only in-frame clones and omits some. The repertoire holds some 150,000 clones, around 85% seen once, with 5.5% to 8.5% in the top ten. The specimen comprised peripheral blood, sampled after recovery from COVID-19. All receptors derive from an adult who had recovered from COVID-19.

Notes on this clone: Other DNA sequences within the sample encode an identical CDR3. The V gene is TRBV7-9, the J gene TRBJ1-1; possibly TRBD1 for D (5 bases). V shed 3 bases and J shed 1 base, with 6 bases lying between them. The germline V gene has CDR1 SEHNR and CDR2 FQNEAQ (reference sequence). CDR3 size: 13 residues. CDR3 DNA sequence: TGTGCCAGCAGCTTGGGGCAGAACACTGAAGCTTTCTTT. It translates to CASSLGQNTEAFF. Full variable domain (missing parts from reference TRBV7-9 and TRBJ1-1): DTGVSQNPRHKITKRGQNVTFRCDPISEHNRLYWYRQTLGQGPEFLTYFQNEAQLEKSRLLSDRFSAERPKGSFSTLEIQRTEQGDSAMYLCASSLGQNTEAFFGQGTRLTVV.

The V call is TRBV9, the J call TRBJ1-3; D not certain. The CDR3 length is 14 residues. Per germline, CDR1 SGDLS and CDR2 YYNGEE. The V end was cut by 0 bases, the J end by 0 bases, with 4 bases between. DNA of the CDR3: TGTGCCAGCAGCGTAGAGAGCTCTGGAAACACCATATATTTT. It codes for CASSVESSGNTIYF.

CDR3 protein: CASSPPNTDTQYF. CDR3 nucleotides: TGTGCCAGCTCACCACCGAACACAGATACGCAGTATTTT. This chain connects TRBV18 to TRBJ2-3; D is uncertain. Germline V lookup: CDR1 KGHSH, CDR2 LQKENI. The CDR3 has 13 residues. Deletions cut 0 bases from V and 2 bases from J, with 3 bases between.

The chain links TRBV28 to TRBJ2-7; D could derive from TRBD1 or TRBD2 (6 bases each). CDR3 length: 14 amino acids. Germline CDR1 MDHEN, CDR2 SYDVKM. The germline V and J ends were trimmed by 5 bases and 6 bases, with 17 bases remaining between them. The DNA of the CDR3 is TGTGCCAGCAGTCCTCGGACAGCCGGGGGCGAGCAGTACTTC. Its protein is CASSPRTAGGEQYF.

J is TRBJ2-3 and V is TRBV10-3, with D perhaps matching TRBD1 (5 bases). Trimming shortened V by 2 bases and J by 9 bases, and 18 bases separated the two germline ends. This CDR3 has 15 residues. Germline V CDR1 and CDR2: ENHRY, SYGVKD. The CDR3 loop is CAISEPRQGPATQYF. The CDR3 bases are TGTGCCATCAGTGAGCCGCGGCAGGGCCCAGCAACGCAGTATTTT.

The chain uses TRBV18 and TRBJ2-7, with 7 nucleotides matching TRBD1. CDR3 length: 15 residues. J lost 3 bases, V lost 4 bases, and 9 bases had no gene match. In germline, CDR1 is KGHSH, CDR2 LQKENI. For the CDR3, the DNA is TGTGCCAGCTCACATCCGGACACAGGGGTCTACGAGCAGTACTTC. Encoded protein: CASSHPDTGVYEQYF.

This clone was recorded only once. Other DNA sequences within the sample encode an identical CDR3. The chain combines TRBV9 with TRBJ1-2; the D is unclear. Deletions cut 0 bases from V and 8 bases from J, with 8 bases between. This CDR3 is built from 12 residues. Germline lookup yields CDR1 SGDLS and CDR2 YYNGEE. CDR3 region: CASSVGGDGYTF. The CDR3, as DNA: TGTGCCAGCAGCGTAGGGGGAGACGGCTACACCTTC.

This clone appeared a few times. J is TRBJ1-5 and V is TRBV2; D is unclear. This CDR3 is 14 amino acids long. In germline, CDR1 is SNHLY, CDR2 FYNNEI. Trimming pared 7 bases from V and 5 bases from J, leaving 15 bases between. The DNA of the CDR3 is TGTGCCAGCAATTTGGAACAGAGAGATCAGCCCCAGCATTTT. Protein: CASNLEQRDQPQHF.

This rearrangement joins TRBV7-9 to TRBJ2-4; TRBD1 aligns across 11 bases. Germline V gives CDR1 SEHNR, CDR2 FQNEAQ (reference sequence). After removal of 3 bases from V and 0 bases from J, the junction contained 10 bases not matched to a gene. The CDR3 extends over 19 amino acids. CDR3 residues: CASSFRAGQGAIAKNIQYF. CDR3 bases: TGTGCCAGCAGCTTTAGGGCCGGACAGGGGGCCATAGCCAAAAACATTCAGTACTTC.

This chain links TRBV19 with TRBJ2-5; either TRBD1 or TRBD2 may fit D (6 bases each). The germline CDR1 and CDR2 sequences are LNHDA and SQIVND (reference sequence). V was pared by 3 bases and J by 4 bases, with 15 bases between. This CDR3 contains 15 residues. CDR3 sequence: CASSMVPGGLETQYF. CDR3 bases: TGTGCCAGTAGTATGGTCCCTGGGGGGCTAGAGACCCAGTACTTC.

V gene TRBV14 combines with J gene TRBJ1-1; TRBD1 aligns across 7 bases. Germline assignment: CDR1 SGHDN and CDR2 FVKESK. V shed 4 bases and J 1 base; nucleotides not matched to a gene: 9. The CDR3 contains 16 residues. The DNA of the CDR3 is TGTGCCAGCAGCCGTAGGACAGGCCCGAGGAACACTGAAGCTTTCTTT. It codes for CASSRRTGPRNTEAFF. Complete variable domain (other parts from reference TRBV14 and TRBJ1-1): EAGVTQFPSHSVIEKGQTVTLRCDPISGHDNLYWYRRVMGKEIKFLLHFVKESKQDESGMPNNRFLAERTGGTYSTLKVQPAELEDSGVYFCASSRRTGPRNTEAFFGQGTRLTVV.

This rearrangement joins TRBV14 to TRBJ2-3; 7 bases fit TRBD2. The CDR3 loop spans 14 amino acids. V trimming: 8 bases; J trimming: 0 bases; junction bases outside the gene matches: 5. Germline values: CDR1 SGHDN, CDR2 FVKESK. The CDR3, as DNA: TGTGCCAGCTCCATAGCGGGCAGCACAGATACGCAGTATTTT. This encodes CASSIAGSTDTQYF.

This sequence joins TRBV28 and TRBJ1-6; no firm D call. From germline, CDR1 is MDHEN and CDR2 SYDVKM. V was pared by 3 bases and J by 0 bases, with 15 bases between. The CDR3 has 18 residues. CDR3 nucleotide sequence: TGTGCCAGCAGTTTTAGGAGTTCCCCCCACTCCTATAATTCACCCCTCCACTTT. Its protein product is CASSFRSSPHSYNSPLHF.

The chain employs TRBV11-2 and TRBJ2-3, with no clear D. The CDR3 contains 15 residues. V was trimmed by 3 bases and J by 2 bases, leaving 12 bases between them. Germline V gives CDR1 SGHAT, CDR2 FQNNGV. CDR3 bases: TGTGCCAGCAGCTTGGCTGCGGATGACACAGATACGCAGTATTTT. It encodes CASSLAADDTDTQYF. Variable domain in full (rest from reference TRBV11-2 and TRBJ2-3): EAGVAQSPRYKIIEKRQSVAFWCNPISGHATLYWYQQILGQGPKLLIQFQNNGVVDDSQLPKDRFSAERLKGVDSTLKIQPAKLEDSAVYLCASSLAADDTDTQYFGPGTRLTVL.

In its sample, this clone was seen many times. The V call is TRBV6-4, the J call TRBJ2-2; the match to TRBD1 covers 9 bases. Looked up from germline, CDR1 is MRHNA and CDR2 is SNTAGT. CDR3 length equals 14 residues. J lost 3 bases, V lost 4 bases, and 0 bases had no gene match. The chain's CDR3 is CASSGTGDTGELFF. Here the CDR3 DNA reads TGTGCCAGCAGTGGGACAGGGGACACCGGGGAGCTGTTTTTT.

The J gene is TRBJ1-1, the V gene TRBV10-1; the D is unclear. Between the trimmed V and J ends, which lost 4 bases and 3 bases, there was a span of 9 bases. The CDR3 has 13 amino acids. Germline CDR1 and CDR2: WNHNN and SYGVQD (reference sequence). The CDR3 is CASSGTGHTEAFF. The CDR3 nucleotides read TGCGCCAGCAGTGGGACTGGACACACTGAAGCTTTCTTT.

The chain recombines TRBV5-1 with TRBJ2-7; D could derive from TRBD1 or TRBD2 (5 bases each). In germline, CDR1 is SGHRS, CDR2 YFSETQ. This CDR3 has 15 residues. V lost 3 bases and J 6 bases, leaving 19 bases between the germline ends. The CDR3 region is CASSSPGPKVSEQYF. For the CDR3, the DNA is TGCGCCAGCAGCTCGCCGGGACCTAAAGTGTCCGAGCAGTACTTC.

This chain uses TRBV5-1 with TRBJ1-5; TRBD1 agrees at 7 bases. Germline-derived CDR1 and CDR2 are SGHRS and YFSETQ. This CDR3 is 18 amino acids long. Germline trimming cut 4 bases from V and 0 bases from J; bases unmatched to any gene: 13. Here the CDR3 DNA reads TGCGCCAGCAGCCCCCGGACAGGAACCCCATATAGCAATCAGCCCCAGCATTTT. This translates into CASSPRTGTPYSNQPQHF.

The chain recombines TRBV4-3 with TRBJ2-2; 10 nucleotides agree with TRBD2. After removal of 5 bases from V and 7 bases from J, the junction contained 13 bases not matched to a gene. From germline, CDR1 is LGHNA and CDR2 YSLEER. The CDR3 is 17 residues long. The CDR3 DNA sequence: TGCGCCAGCAGCTCACAGAGCGGGGGGGCCAAGGGCGGGGAGCTGTTTTTT. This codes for CASSSQSGGAKGGELFF.